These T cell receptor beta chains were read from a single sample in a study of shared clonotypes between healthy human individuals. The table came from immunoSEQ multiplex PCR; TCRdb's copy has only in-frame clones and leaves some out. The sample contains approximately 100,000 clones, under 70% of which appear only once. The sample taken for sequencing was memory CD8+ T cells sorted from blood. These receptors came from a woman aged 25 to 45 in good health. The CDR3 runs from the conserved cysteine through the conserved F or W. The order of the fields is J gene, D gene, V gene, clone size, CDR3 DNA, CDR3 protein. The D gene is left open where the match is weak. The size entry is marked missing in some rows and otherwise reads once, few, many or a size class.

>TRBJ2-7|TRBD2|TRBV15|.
TGTGCCACCAGCAGAGATCCCCGAGCCTTGTATAGCGGGAGGTACGAGCAGTACTTC
CATSRDPRALYSGRYEQYF
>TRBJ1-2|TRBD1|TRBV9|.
TGTGCCAGCAGCGGACGGGACAGGCATAATTCAAACTATGGCTACACCTTC
CASSGRDRHNSNYGYTF
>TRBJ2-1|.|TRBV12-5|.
TGTGCTAGTGGTTTGTACAGCTACAATGAGCAGTTCTTC
CASGLYSYNEQFF
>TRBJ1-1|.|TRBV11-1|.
TGTGCCAGCAGCCCCCCCAGAGGGGTGAACACTGAAGCTTTCTTT
CASSPPRGVNTEAFF
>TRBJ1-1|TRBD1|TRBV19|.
TGTGCCAGTAGTCAGGGACAGGGAGTCACTGAAGCTTTCTTT
CASSQGQGVTEAFF
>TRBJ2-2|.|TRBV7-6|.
TGTGCCAGCAGCCCGGACTCGACCGGGACCGGGGAGCTGTTTTTT
CASSPDSTGTGELFF
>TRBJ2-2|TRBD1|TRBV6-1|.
TGTGCCAGTCCGACAGAGGGGGCGATCACCGGGGAGCTGTTTTTT
CASPTEGAITGELFF
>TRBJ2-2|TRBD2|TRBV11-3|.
TGTGCCAGCAGCTTAGGACTAGCGGGAGGGCCCTTGGACACCGGGGAGCTGTTTTTT
CASSLGLAGGPLDTGELFF
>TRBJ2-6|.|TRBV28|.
TGTGCCAGCAGTTTACGGCCAGGGCTTTCTGGGGCCAACGTCCTGACTTTC
CASSLRPGLSGANVLTF
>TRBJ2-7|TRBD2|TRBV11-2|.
TGTGCCAGCAGCTTATATATAGCGGGAACCTACGAGCAGTACTTC
CASSLYIAGTYEQYF
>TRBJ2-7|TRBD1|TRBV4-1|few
TGCGCCAGCAGCCAGGCCGGGACAGGACCCTACGAGCAGTACTTC
CASSQAGTGPYEQYF
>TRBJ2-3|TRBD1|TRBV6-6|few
TGTGCCAGCAGTGCAGGGACAGGCGATACAGATACGCAGTATTTT
CASSAGTGDTDTQYF
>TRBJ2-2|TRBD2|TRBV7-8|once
TGTGCCAGCAGCTCCCCTGGGTGGCTAGCGGTAAACACCGGGGAGCTGTTTTTT
CASSSPGWLAVNTGELFF
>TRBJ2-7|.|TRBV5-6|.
TGTGCCAGCAGCTTGGGGACACGCGTCTCCTACGAGCAGTACTTC
CASSLGTRVSYEQYF
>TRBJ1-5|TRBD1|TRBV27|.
TGTGCCAGCAGCAACAGGGGGATGGGACAGCCCCAGCATTTT
CASSNRGMGQPQHF
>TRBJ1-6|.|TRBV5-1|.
TGCGCCAGCAGTGCGGGACATCCGTCAAATTCACCCCTCCACTTT
CASSAGHPSNSPLHF
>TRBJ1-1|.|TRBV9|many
TGTGCCAGCAGCGTAGCCTGGGGATCCACTGAAGCTTTCTTT
CASSVAWGSTEAFF
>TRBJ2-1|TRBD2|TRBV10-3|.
TGTGCCATCAGTGAGTCGGGTAGCGGGAGTCGGGGTTCGGAGCAGTTCTTC
CAISESGSGSRGSEQFF
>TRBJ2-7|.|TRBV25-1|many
TGTGCCAGCAGTGAATCGAGCTACGAGCAGTACTTC
CASSESSYEQYF
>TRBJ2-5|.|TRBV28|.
TGTGCCAGCAGCGGACAACTAATTGGTTTACAAGAGACCCAGTACTTC
CASSGQLIGLQETQYF